The 11 T cell receptor beta chains listed next were all sequenced from one sample in a study of blood T cell repertoires in COVID-19. The method was immunoSEQ multiplex PCR; TCRdb's version includes in-frame clones alone and lacks a portion of them. There are tens of thousands of clones in the sample; around 80% occur only once, and under 20% lies in the top ten. Material for sequencing was peripheral blood. The receptors shown here come from a human donor in a cohort sampled during active COVID-19.

V and J are TRBV2 and TRBJ2-7; 9 bases agree with TRBD1. The CDR3 covers 13 residues. Trimming removed 8 bases from V and 3 bases from J; junction bases left unmatched: 5. Germline values: CDR1 SNHLY, CDR2 FYNNEI. The CDR3 is CASAGQGIYEQYF. CDR3 nucleotide sequence: TGTGCCAGCGCGGGACAGGGTATCTACGAGCAGTACTTC.

The chain has TRBV9 and TRBJ2-7, with 7 bases identical to TRBD1. Trimming at V came to 4 bases and at J to 2 bases, leaving 9 bases not matched to a gene. Germline values: CDR1 SGDLS, CDR2 YYNGEE. The CDR3 sequence is 15 residues long. The chain's CDR3 is CASSSTTGSTYEQYF. The CDR3 bases are TGTGCCAGCAGCTCGACGACAGGGTCCACCTACGAGCAGTACTTC.

The chain couples TRBV5-1 to TRBJ2-3; 9 bases align to TRBD2. J gave up 4 bases and V 2 bases, and 8 bases lay outside the gene matches. The germline gives CDR1 SGHRS, CDR2 YFSETQ. The CDR3 is 16 amino acids. CDR3 sequence reads: CASSFLAGRGADTQYF. DNA of the CDR3: TGCGCCAGCAGCTTCCTAGCGGGGCGGGGGGCAGATACGCAGTATTTT. Full variable domain (missing parts from reference TRBV5-1 and TRBJ2-3): KAGVTQTPRYLIKTRGQQVTLSCSPISGHRSVSWYQQTPGQGLQFLFEYFSETQRNKGNFPGRFSGRQFSNSRSEMNVSTLELGDSALYLCASSFLAGRGADTQYFGPGTRLTVL.

V usage is TRBV5-4 and J usage is TRBJ2-2; TRBD1 aligns across 7 bases. V gave up 5 bases and J gave up 4 bases; unmatched junction bases: 2. Germline V gene data show CDR1 as SGHNT and CDR2 as YYREEE (reference sequence). The CDR3 has 13 amino acids. The CDR3 DNA follows: TGTGCCAGCAGTTCAGGGGGCACCGGGGAGCTGTTTTTT. The encoded protein is CASSSGGTGELFF.

The table lists this clone with a few counts. The genes are TRBV5-1 and TRBJ2-1, with 11 bases that match TRBD2. The germline V gene has CDR1 SGHRS and CDR2 YFSETQ. The CDR3 runs to 15 residues. The V gene end was trimmed by 4 bases and the J gene end by 9 bases; junction bases not matched to a gene: 9. The CDR3 coding sequence is TGCGCCAGCAGCCCTGGGACTAGCGGTGGGGGTGAGCAGTTCTTC. It is translated as CASSPGTSGGGEQFF.

V is TRBV29-1 and J is TRBJ2-3; the D is unclear. Germline loops: CDR1 SQVTM, CDR2 ANQGSEA. Trimming cost V 3 bases and J 4 bases, with 8 bases left between them. The CDR3 totals 12 residues. The CDR3 spells CSVELVADTQYF. CDR3 bases: TGCAGCGTTGAGCTAGTGGCAGATACGCAGTATTTT.

Details on this clone: Other DNA sequences from this sample encode an identical CDR3 as well. The gene calls are TRBV18 and TRBJ2-7; 9 bases line up with TRBD1. The CDR3 extends over 14 amino acids. Germline CDR1 and CDR2: KGHSH and LQKENI. The junction had 2 bases not matched to a gene; V was cut back by 2 bases and J by 3 bases. The CDR3 protein is CASSPGTGNYEQYF. CDR3 sequence (DNA): TGTGCCAGCTCACCAGGGACAGGGAACTACGAGCAGTACTTC.

V and J are TRBV10-3 and TRBJ1-5, with 9 bases aligning to TRBD1. Unmatched junction bases numbered 5, after V lost 5 bases and J lost 9 bases. The CDR3 has 13 residues. CDR1 and CDR2 (germline): ENHRY, SYGVKD. In DNA form, the CDR3 reads TGTGCCATCAGTTGGGACAGGGAGTGGCCCCAGCATTTT. The encoded protein is CAISWDREWPQHF.

The chain joins TRBV5-1 to TRBJ2-7, with D perhaps TRBD1 (6 bases). The CDR3 runs 14 residues. CDR1 and CDR2 (germline): SGHRS, YFSETQ. V lost 3 bases and J lost 2, with 12 bases in between. The CDR3 DNA reads TGCGCCAGCAGCTCGACAGGTTCCCCCTACGAGCAGTACTTC. Residues: CASSSTGSPYEQYF.

The CDR3 loop reads CASSLAQGAYTEAFF. The CDR3 nucleotides are TGTGCCAGCTCGCTTGCACAGGGGGCTTACACTGAAGCTTTCTTT. The J gene is TRBJ1-1, the V gene TRBV18; 9 bases fit TRBD1. Trimming removed 6 bases from V and 3 bases from J; junction bases left unmatched: 8. This CDR3 has 15 amino acids. CDR1 is KGHSH, CDR2 LQKENI, per germline.

This clone has just a few counts. The chain carries TRBV9 and TRBJ2-7; TRBD2 might be the D (5 bases). Trimming pared 0 bases from V and 1 base from J, leaving 11 bases between. CDR1 SGDLS and CDR2 YYNGEE come from the germline V gene. The CDR3 runs to 15 residues. The DNA for the CDR3 is TGTGCCAGCAGCGTAGAGGGAGCTCCATCCTACGAGCAGTACTTC. Translated: CASSVEGAPSYEQYF.